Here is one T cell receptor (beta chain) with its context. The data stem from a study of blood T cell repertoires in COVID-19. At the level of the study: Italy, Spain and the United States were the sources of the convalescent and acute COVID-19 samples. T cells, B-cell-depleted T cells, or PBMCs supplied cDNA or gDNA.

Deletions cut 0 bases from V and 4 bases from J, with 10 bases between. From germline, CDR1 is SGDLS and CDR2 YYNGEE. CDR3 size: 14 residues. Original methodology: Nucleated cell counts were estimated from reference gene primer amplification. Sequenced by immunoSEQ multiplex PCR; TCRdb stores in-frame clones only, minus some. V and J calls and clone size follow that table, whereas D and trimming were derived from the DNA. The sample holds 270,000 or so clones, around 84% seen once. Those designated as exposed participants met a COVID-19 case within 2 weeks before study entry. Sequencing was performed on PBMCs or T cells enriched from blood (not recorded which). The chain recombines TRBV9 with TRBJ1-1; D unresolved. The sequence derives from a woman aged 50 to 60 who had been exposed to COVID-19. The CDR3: CASSVGLASTEAFF. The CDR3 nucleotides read TGTGCCAGCAGCGTAGGGCTAGCAAGCACTGAAGCTTTCTTT.